Below, 8 T cell receptor beta chains from the same sample are listed, as sequenced in a study of OX40 agonist ivuxolimab in advanced cancers. Sequencing used immunoSEQ multiplex PCR; TCRdb keeps in-frame clones, though not all of them. The sample gives tens of thousands of clones, more than 80% of which show up once; 1.9% is in the top ten. Sequenced material: CD4+ or CD8+ T cells sorted from blood, taken in a trial of the OX40 agonist ivuxolimab. The receptor source for this set is an adult with an advanced solid tumor such as melanoma, head and neck, liver or kidney cancer.

The chain uses TRBV5-1 and TRBJ2-7; 9 bases fit TRBD1. The CDR3 length is 16 residues. Losses at the gene ends were 3 bases for V and 1 base for J; bases not matched to a gene: 8. Germline CDR1 is SGHRS and CDR2 is YFSETQ. The CDR3 sequence is CASSSRAGQGSYEQYF. CDR3 DNA: TGCGCCAGCAGCTCCCGCGCGGGACAGGGATCCTACGAGCAGTACTTC.

The DNA of the CDR3 is TGCGCCAGCAGACGTTCGGGGGACGGAAACACCATATATTTT. Its translation is CASRRSGDGNTIYF. V gene TRBV5-1 combines with J gene TRBJ1-3; D is perhaps TRBD1 (5 bases). The CDR3 runs to 14 residues. The germline V and J ends were trimmed by 5 bases and 4 bases, with 13 bases remaining between them. From germline, CDR1 is SGHRS and CDR2 YFSETQ. Full variable domain (remainder filled in from reference TRBV5-1 and TRBJ1-3): KAGVTQTPRYLIKTRGQQVTLSCSPISGHRSVSWYQQTPGQGLQFLFEYFSETQRNKGNFPGRFSGRQFSNSRSEMNVSTLELGDSALYLCASRRSGDGNTIYFGEGSWLTVV.

The chain employs TRBV28 and TRBJ2-1, with TRBD1 matching over 7 bases. The CDR3 extends over 16 amino acids. J lost 6 bases, V lost 3 bases, and 11 bases had no gene match. Per germline, CDR1 MDHEN and CDR2 SYDVKM. The CDR3 loop is CASSLRQGTVRNEQFF. The CDR3 DNA reads TGTGCCAGCAGTTTGAGACAGGGAACAGTTCGCAATGAGCAGTTCTTC.

The chain links TRBV6-5 to TRBJ2-1, with D maybe TRBD1 (5 bases). CDR1 MNHEY and CDR2 SVGAGI come from the germline V gene. The V end lost 5 bases, the J end lost 9 bases, and 8 bases lay between the germline ends. CDR3 length equals 11 residues. Here the CDR3 reads CASSMGLEQFF. In nucleotides, the CDR3 is TGTGCCAGCAGTATGGGGCTTGAGCAGTTCTTC.

This sequence joins TRBV6-5 and TRBJ2-2, with 8 positions matching TRBD2. The germline gives CDR1 MNHEY, CDR2 SVGAGI. The CDR3 sequence is 14 residues long. Trimming cost V 8 bases and J 5 bases; bases outside gene matches: 7. The CDR3 loop reads CASGSGRLTGELFF. Here the CDR3 DNA reads TGTGCCAGCGGGAGCGGGAGATTGACCGGGGAGCTGTTTTTT.

CDR3 residues: CASRSGTSNTGELFF. Written as DNA, the CDR3 is TGTGCCAGCCGCTCCGGGACTTCGAACACCGGGGAGCTGTTTTTT. The genes are TRBV11-2 and TRBJ2-2; D perhaps matches TRBD2 (6 bases). The CDR3 length is 15 residues. Germline V gene data show CDR1 as SGHAT and CDR2 as FQNNGV. V was trimmed by 8 bases and J by 0 bases, leaving 13 bases between them.

The chain links TRBV11-2 to TRBJ2-1; D is undetermined. CDR1 and CDR2 (germline): SGHAT, FQNNGV. V dropped 1 base and J dropped 3 bases, with 19 bases sitting between them. The CDR3 sequence is 18 residues long. The CDR3 DNA follows: TGTGCCAGCAGCTTAGGAGATGTTGGCGCGATGATCTACAATGAGCAGTTCTTC. This sequence encodes CASSLGDVGAMIYNEQFF.

In DNA form, the CDR3 reads TGCGCCAGCAGCCAAGATTGGGGGGGCTTTATAGATACGCAGTATTTT. Protein product: CASSQDWGGFIDTQYF. The V and J genes are TRBV4-1 and TRBJ2-3, with D maybe TRBD2 (7 bases). The CDR3 consists of 16 residues. The V gene lost 0 bases and the J gene lost 5 bases, with 15 bases spanning the gap. Germline V gives CDR1 MGHRA, CDR2 YSYEKL.